A single sample is the source of the 23 T cell receptor beta chains below, sequenced in a study of vaccination effects on CD4 cells after COVID-19. Antigens for these TCRs are unknown. Having been cultured for approximately ten days, the cells underwent CD4+ T cell isolation. The person's infection with SARS-CoV-2, confirmed by PCR, took place between March and December 2020. It was two doses of either the BNT162b2 or mRNA-1273 vaccine that participants received. Using immunoSEQ multiplex PCR, the repertoire was profiled, and TCRdb retains in-frame clones only, with some absent. The sample records approximately 40,000 clones, 76% being singletons. The sequences come from CD4+ T cells from PBMCs cultured without peptide, collected after COVID-19 vaccination. These receptors were taken from a human donor who had a prior SARS-CoV-2 infection.

The chain's CDR3 is CASSLAPGGSGNTIYF. The CDR3 region has the DNA TGTGCCAGCAGCTTAGCACCAGGGGGCTCTGGAAACACCATATATTTT. The gene calls are TRBV7-2 and TRBJ1-3; 7 bases fit TRBD1. V was clipped by 0 bases and J by 0 bases; unmatched bases: 2. Looked up from germline, CDR1 is SGHTA and CDR2 is FQGNSA. CDR3 size: 16 residues.

The chain has TRBV7-9 and TRBJ1-6; tentative D call: TRBD1 (5 bases). The length of the CDR3 is 14 residues. The germline CDR1 and CDR2 sequences are SEHNR and FQNEAQ (reference sequence). V shed 3 bases and J shed 10 bases, with 13 bases lying between them. CDR3 coding DNA: TGTGCCAGCAGCTTTACCGCGGGGGACTCACCCCTCCACTTT. Translated, it gives CASSFTAGDSPLHF.

The chain links TRBV12-3 or TRBV12-4 to TRBJ2-4; 8 positions match TRBD2. The CDR3 is 13 amino acids. The trim removed 5 bases at V and 9 bases at J, leaving 6 bases unmatched. CDR3 nucleotide sequence: TGTGCCAGCAGTCCCGGGACTAGGACCATTCAGTACTTC. It is translated as CASSPGTRTIQYF.

CDR3 sequence reads: CASSETYFVGGLAAVEQFF. CDR3 DNA sequence: TGTGCCAGCAGTGAAACATATTTTGTCGGAGGACTAGCGGCTGTCGAGCAGTTCTTC. The V gene is TRBV6-1, the J gene TRBJ2-1; 10 bases line up with TRBD2. CDR1 is MNHNS and CDR2 is SASEGT in the germline V gene. The CDR3 extends over 19 amino acids. V dropped 2 bases and J dropped 10; count of bases not matched to a gene: 20.

This clone was found a few times. This chain connects TRBV3-1 (or the pseudogene TRBV3-2) to TRBJ2-1, with unresolved D. The germline V gene encodes CDR1 LGHDT and CDR2 YNNKEL (reference sequence). The CDR3 is made up of 13 amino acids. V gave up 4 bases and J gave up 9 bases, with 13 bases separating them. CDR3 sequence: CASSLGSRGEQFF. DNA for the CDR3: TGTGCCAGCAGCCTCGGTTCTCGCGGTGAGCAGTTCTTC.

The rearrangement uses TRBV15 and TRBJ2-7; no definite D call. CDR1 is LNHNV, CDR2 YYDKDF, per germline (reference sequence). V was trimmed by 1 base and J by 4 bases, leaving 5 bases between them. The CDR3 length is 12 residues. Written as DNA, the CDR3 is TGTGCCACCAGCAGAGGGGGATACGAGCAGTACTTC. It codes for CATSRGGYEQYF.

The gene calls are TRBV15 and TRBJ2-1, with 7 positions matching TRBD2. From germline, CDR1 is LNHNV and CDR2 YYDKDF (reference sequence). The V segment lost 2 bases and the J segment 7 bases; nucleotides outside the gene matches: 11. The CDR3 covers 16 residues. The CDR3 sequence is CATSRLRTRGGNEQFF. In nucleotides, the CDR3 is TGTGCCACCAGCAGACTACGGACTAGAGGAGGTAATGAGCAGTTCTTC.

The chain has TRBV4-3 and TRBJ1-5; D is undetermined. The CDR3 covers 14 residues. The germline V gene encodes CDR1 LGHNA and CDR2 YSLEER. The V and J ends lost 0 bases and 5 bases respectively, with 8 bases between them. In DNA form, the CDR3 reads TGCGCCAGCAGCCAAGATTTCGGTGATCAGCCCCAGCATTTT. Amino acids: CASSQDFGDQPQHF.

This sequence joins TRBV5-1 and TRBJ2-5; D possibly corresponds to TRBD2 (5 bases). This CDR3 spans 15 amino acids. Deletions cut 4 bases from V and 5 bases from J, with 18 bases between. Germline V gene data show CDR1 as SGHRS and CDR2 as YFSETQ. CDR3 loop: CASSPGRAEWETQYF. Here the CDR3 DNA reads TGCGCCAGCAGCCCGGGTCGAGCGGAATGGGAGACCCAGTACTTC.

The chain is built from TRBV7-2 and TRBJ2-1, with TRBD1 as a possible D gene (5 bases). The CDR3 is made up of 12 amino acids. V was trimmed by 2 bases and J by 6 bases, leaving 5 bases between them. Per the germline V gene, CDR1 is SGHTA and CDR2 is FQGNSA. CDR3 nucleotides: TGTGCCAGCAGCTTAAGGGGCAATGAGCAGTTCTTC. Its translation is CASSLRGNEQFF.

The rearrangement links TRBV19 to TRBJ2-5; possibly TRBD1 or TRBD2 for D (5 bases each). CDR1 and CDR2 from the germline V gene are LNHDA and SQIVND (reference sequence). The CDR3 is 17 residues long. V gave up 6 bases and J gave up 2 bases, with 22 bases separating them. DNA for the CDR3: TGTGCCAGTAGAAAAACGGGGCTAGCCCGCACACAAGAGACCCAGTACTTC. Its protein is CASRKTGLARTQETQYF. Drawing the rest from reference TRBV19 and TRBJ2-5, the complete variable domain is DGGITQSPKYLFRKEGQNVTLSCEQNLNHDAMYWYRQDPGQGLRLIYYSQIVNDFQKGDIAEGYSVSREKKESFPLTVTSAQKNPTAFYLCASRKTGLARTQETQYFGPGTRLLVL.

The chain links TRBV10-3 to TRBJ2-1; possibly TRBD1 for D (6 bases). The CDR3 sequence is 16 residues long. The V end was cut by 8 bases, the J end by 9 bases, with 26 bases between. The germline gives CDR1 ENHRY, CDR2 SYGVKD. The CDR3 DNA reads TGTGCCATCTCCAGGGGTAGGGCGGTATTTGACCGTGAGCAGTTCTTC. Translation gives CAISRGRAVFDREQFF.

The rearrangement uses TRBV6-1 and TRBJ1-1; TRBD1 matches at 7 bases. Germline-derived CDR1 and CDR2 are MNHNS and SASEGT. The CDR3 spans 15 residues. J was trimmed by 0 bases and V by 3 bases; bases with no gene match: 4. CDR3 sequence reads: CASSEGTVLNTEAFF. CDR3 in DNA: TGTGCCAGCAGTGAGGGGACAGTTTTGAACACTGAAGCTTTCTTT.

This chain uses TRBV5-4 with TRBJ2-7; D may be TRBD2 (6 bases). Deletions cut 3 bases from V and 0 bases from J, with 10 bases between. From germline, CDR1 is SGHNT and CDR2 YYREEE (reference sequence). The CDR3 has 14 amino acids. The CDR3 bases are TGTGCCAGCAGCTACGGGAGAAGCTCCTACGAGCAGTACTTC. Translating gives CASSYGRSSYEQYF.

The V call is TRBV6-2 or TRBV6-3, the J call TRBJ1-1, with D maybe TRBD1 (5 bases). The CDR3 sequence is 14 residues long. V was pared by 2 bases and J by 3 bases, with 10 bases between. The V gene's germline CDR1 is MNHEY and CDR2 SVGEGT. CDR3 DNA: TGTGCCAGCAGTTACCAGGGTTGGGACACTGAAGCTTTCTTT. Translating it yields CASSYQGWDTEAFF.

The rearrangement joins TRBV10-3 to TRBJ1-1; D not resolved. V lost 7 bases to trimming and J lost 1 base, with 10 bases between them. Germline V gene lookup returns CDR1 ENHRY and CDR2 SYGVKD. CDR3 length equals 13 residues. The CDR3 DNA follows: TGTGCCATCACCAAGACGGAGAACACTGAAGCTTTCTTT. It translates to CAITKTENTEAFF.

This clone came up a few times. V usage is TRBV14 and J usage is TRBJ2-3; D is unresolved. The germline CDR1 and CDR2 sequences are SGHDN and FVKESK. CDR3 length: 16 residues. Trimming left V 1 base short and J 2 bases short, with 13 bases between. The CDR3 reads CASSQVGLWPTDTQYF. The DNA for the CDR3 is TGTGCCAGCAGCCAAGTGGGTCTTTGGCCCACAGATACGCAGTATTTT. The variable domain in full, completed from reference TRBV14 and TRBJ2-3, reads EAGVTQFPSHSVIEKGQTVTLRCDPISGHDNLYWYRRVMGKEIKFLLHFVKESKQDESGMPNNRFLAERTGGTYSTLKVQPAELEDSGVYFCASSQVGLWPTDTQYFGPGTRLTVL.

The rearrangement joins TRBV7-9 to TRBJ2-5; the D call may be TRBD1 or TRBD2 (5 bases each). Germline CDR1 and CDR2: SEHNR and FQNEAQ (reference sequence). There are 16 residues in the CDR3. V shed 5 bases and J shed 5 bases, with 21 bases lying between them. The CDR3 DNA is TGTGCCAGCAGCGCAGGGACCCACTCCCAGAGGGAGACCCAGTACTTC. It is translated as CASSAGTHSQRETQYF.

This chain joins TRBV5-1 and TRBJ2-1; 8 bases match TRBD1. Per germline, CDR1 SGHRS and CDR2 YFSETQ. V shed 0 bases and J 3 bases; nucleotides not matched to a gene: 8. This CDR3 has 17 amino acids. CDR3 loop: CASSLADWTGLYNEQFF. In DNA form, the CDR3 reads TGCGCCAGCAGCTTGGCCGATTGGACAGGGCTCTACAATGAGCAGTTCTTC. Supplemented by reference TRBV5-1 and TRBJ2-1, the full variable domain reads KAGVTQTPRYLIKTRGQQVTLSCSPISGHRSVSWYQQTPGQGLQFLFEYFSETQRNKGNFPGRFSGRQFSNSRSEMNVSTLELGDSALYLCASSLADWTGLYNEQFFGPGTRLTVL.

The gene calls are TRBV7-3 and TRBJ2-1; D is undetermined. Trimming stripped 2 bases from V and 3 bases from J, with 14 bases between. This CDR3 has 16 amino acids. Germline loops: CDR1 SGHTA, CDR2 FQGTGA. The CDR3 region is CASSLSATKRYNEQFF. DNA of the CDR3: TGTGCCAGCAGCTTATCTGCGACAAAACGCTACAATGAGCAGTTCTTC.

This chain connects TRBV11-3 to TRBJ2-1, with D hard to call. The CDR3 covers 14 residues. CDR1 is SGHNT and CDR2 is YENEEA in the germline V gene. V gave up 5 bases and J gave up 5 bases, with 13 bases separating them. The CDR3 reads CASSVAQTNNEQFF. The CDR3, as DNA: TGTGCCAGCAGCGTAGCTCAAACTAACAATGAGCAGTTCTTC.

This rearrangement joins TRBV3-1 (or the pseudogene TRBV3-2) to TRBJ1-1, with a tentative D call TRBD1 (6 bases). The CDR3 runs 13 residues. Trimming took off 5 bases at V and 5 bases at J, with 12 bases between the two ends. CDR1 is LGHDT and CDR2 is YNNKEL in the germline V gene (reference sequence). CDR3 sequence reads: CASSNGQSTEAFF. CDR3 DNA: TGTGCCAGCAGCAATGGACAGTCGACTGAAGCTTTCTTT.

This chain uses TRBV9 with TRBJ1-2; 8 nucleotides agree with TRBD1. The V gene end was trimmed by 7 bases and the J gene end by 2 bases; junction bases not matched to a gene: 10. The germline CDR1 and CDR2 sequences are SGDLS and YYNGEE. The CDR3 runs 15 residues. CDR3 residues: CASQQGGASNYGYTF. As DNA, the CDR3 is TGTGCCAGCCAACAGGGGGGCGCATCGAACTATGGCTACACCTTC.